The rows below give T cell receptor beta chains drawn from one sample of a study of cytomegalovirus exposure and HLA in healthy donors. Using immunoSEQ multiplex PCR, the repertoire was profiled, and TCRdb retains in-frame clones only, with some absent. Among about 170,000 clones, 79% were seen once, and the ten largest hold less than 2.5%. The sample comprised PBMCs. All receptors come from a woman aged 45-60 years in good health and CMV-seronegative. CDR3s include the opening cysteine and the closing phenylalanine or tryptophan. Each record gives: V gene, D gene, clone size, J gene, CDR3 DNA, CDR3 protein. A D gene is named only where the DNA matches it firmly. Clone sizes are given selectively: once, few, many, or a class where the clone is expanded.

>TRBV6-1|-|-|TRBJ1-2
TGTGCCAGCATGCGAACCAAGGGGGACTATGGCTACACCTTC
CASMRTKGDYGYTF
>TRBV19|TRBD1|-|TRBJ1-5
TGTGCCAGTAGTATATTTGGGCACGGGACAGGGGTAGGGAATCAGCCCCAGCATTTT
CASSIFGHGTGVGNQPQHF
>TRBV7-9|TRBD1|-|TRBJ2-7
TGTGCCAGCAGCTTACTAGAGGGACAGGGGAACGAGCAGTACTTC
CASSLLEGQGNEQYF
>TRBV30|-|few|TRBJ1-5
TGTGCCTGGAGTTCTGACAGACTCGGTCAGCCCCAGCATTTT
CAWSSDRLGQPQHF
>TRBV6-5|-|-|TRBJ2-4
TGTGCCAGCAGACAGAAAGCCCTAGCCAAAAACATTCAGTACTTC
CASRQKALAKNIQYF
>TRBV27|-|few|TRBJ2-5
TGTGCCAGCAGTTTAGCGGGAGAGACCCAGTACTTC
CASSLAGETQYF
>TRBV5-6|-|-|TRBJ1-5
TGTGCCGGCAGCTTCGCGGCCGCGAATAGCAATCAGCCCCAGCATTTT
CAGSFAAANSNQPQHF
>TRBV11-2|-|-|TRBJ1-1
TGTGCCAGCAGCTTAGCAGGGAACACTGAAGCTTTCTTT
CASSLAGNTEAFF
>TRBV7-2|-|-|TRBJ2-6
TGTGCCAGCAGCTCCCGACACCCGAACTCTGGGGCCAACGTCCTGACTTTC
CASSSRHPNSGANVLTF
>TRBV7-9|TRBD2|-|TRBJ2-3
TGTGCCAGCAGCTTAGTTAGCGGGAACACAGATACGCAGTATTTT
CASSLVSGNTDTQYF
>TRBV5-4|-|-|TRBJ2-6
TGTGCCAGCAGCTCTACAGGGTCTGGGGCCAACGTCCTGACTTTC
CASSSTGSGANVLTF
>TRBV5-1|-|-|TRBJ2-7
TGCGCCAGCAGCTGGCAGGGTTACGAGCAGTACTTC
CASSWQGYEQYF
>TRBV28|-|-|TRBJ2-7
TGTGCCAGCAGTTCGGGGACACTTAGCTACGAGCAGTACTTC
CASSSGTLSYEQYF
>TRBV7-2|TRBD1|-|TRBJ1-4
TGTGCCAGCAGCTTAGTCGGGGACAGTAATGAAAAACTGTTTTTT
CASSLVGDSNEKLFF
>TRBV6-1|TRBD1|-|TRBJ1-1
TGTGCCAGCAGTGAAGATACAGGGGGGCCCGAAGCTTTCTTT
CASSEDTGGPEAFF
>TRBV5-1|-|-|TRBJ1-1
TGCGCCAGTCGGGACCCAGGGGACCGTATGAACACTGAAGCTTTCTTT
CASRDPGDRMNTEAFF
>TRBV5-1|TRBD2|-|TRBJ2-1
TGCGCCAGCAGCTTGGAGTCTGGCGGGAGGGCCGTTGAGCAGTTCTTC
CASSLESGGRAVEQFF
>TRBV5-1|-|once|TRBJ2-7
TGCGCCAGCAGCTTGGGTGTAGGGGGCTACGAGCAGTACTTC
CASSLGVGGYEQYF
>TRBV7-2|TRBD1|-|TRBJ2-3
TGTGCCAGCAGCCCGGGACAGGGAAACACAGATACGCAGTATTTT
CASSPGQGNTDTQYF
>TRBV5-5|-|-|TRBJ2-5
TGTGCCAGCACCCAGGGGTACCAAGAGACCCAGTACTTC
CASTQGYQETQYF
>TRBV6-1|-|-|TRBJ2-1
TGTGCCAGCTTAACAGGGCCTGTTGGAAATGAGCAGTTCTTC
CASLTGPVGNEQFF
>TRBV15|-|-|TRBJ2-1
TGTGCCACCAGCAATCCACTTGACAATGAGCAGTTCTTC
CATSNPLDNEQFF
>TRBV7-9|-|-|TRBJ2-7
TGTTCCAGCAGCCATGACAGCTACGAGCAGTACTTC
CSSSHDSYEQYF
>TRBV9|TRBD2|-|TRBJ2-7
TGTGCCAGCAGCTCCGGGGGGGGCGGGTACGAGCAGTACTTC
CASSSGGGGYEQYF
>TRBV5-1|-|few|TRBJ2-5
TGCGCCAGCAGCTTAATGGAGGCAACTCGCGGGGAGACCCAGTACTTC
CASSLMEATRGETQYF
>TRBV28|-|-|TRBJ2-3
TGTGCCAGCAGTTTACACAGGGTGAGTTCAGATACGCAGTATTTT
CASSLHRVSSDTQYF
>TRBV7-9|-|-|TRBJ1-4
TGTGCCAGCAGCTTAGCAGGGGCCAAGGGTGAAAAACTGTTTTTT
CASSLAGAKGEKLFF
>TRBV7-9|TRBD2|-|TRBJ2-3
TGTTCCGTCCCGGGGGCGGGGGGTTTCACAGATACGCAGTATTTT
CSVPGAGGFTDTQYF
>TRBV28|-|-|TRBJ1-2
TGTGCCAGCATCTCAGGGGTGACAGTACATGGCTACACCTTC
CASISGVTVHGYTF
>TRBV5-1|TRBD1|-|TRBJ1-1
TGCGCCAGCAGCCCTAGGACAGGGATGGGCAGTAAGACTGAAGCTTTCTTT
CASSPRTGMGSKTEAFF
>TRBV5-4|-|-|TRBJ1-2
TGTGCCAGCAGCTTGGACCCGACAGCCAACTATGGCTACACCTTC
CASSLDPTANYGYTF
>TRBV28|-|-|TRBJ2-7
TGTGCCAGCAGTTTTGCACTCGGACAGCCAAGCTACGAGCAGTACTTC
CASSFALGQPSYEQYF
>TRBV6-5|-|-|TRBJ2-2
TGTACTACTAGGGCGAACACCGGGGAGCTGTTTTTT
CTTRANTGELFF
>TRBV11-2|TRBD1|-|TRBJ1-4
TGTGCCAGCAGCAGTACAGGGGGCACACGGGAAAAACTGTTTTTT
CASSSTGGTREKLFF
>TRBV28|-|few|TRBJ2-7
TGTGCCAGCATGACGGGAGTCTCCTACGAGCAGTACTTC
CASMTGVSYEQYF
>TRBV6-1|-|-|TRBJ1-2
TGTGCCAGCGCCCATGCGGGGAGCGACTATGGCTACACCTTC
CASAHAGSDYGYTF
>TRBV4-3|-|few|TRBJ1-2
TGCGCCAGCAGCCAAGTAGGATCCCTTTGGGCGTCTGGCTACACCTTC
CASSQVGSLWASGYTF
>TRBV29-1|-|-|TRBJ1-1
TGCAGCGTTGACCTTCTTACAGGGACGACTGAAGCTTTCTTT
CSVDLLTGTTEAFF
>TRBV28|TRBD1|-|TRBJ2-2
TGTGCCAGCAGGACCGGGACAGCGAACACCGGGGAGCTGTTTTTT
CASRTGTANTGELFF
>TRBV6-6|-|once|TRBJ1-5
TGTGCCGCCCGGGAAGGCAATCAGCCCCAGCATTTT
CAAREGNQPQHF
>TRBV6-8|-|-|TRBJ2-5
TGTGCCAGCAGTTACTCGAGGGGTCCGTGGAGGGCCCAGTACTTC
CASSYSRGPWRAQYF
>TRBV6-5|-|-|TRBJ2-7
TGTGCCAGCAGTTACTTGCAGGGGGGCCCCTACGAGCAGTACTTC
CASSYLQGGPYEQYF
>TRBV30|-|-|TRBJ1-1
TGTGCCATGGAGAGACCGTACACTGAAGCTTTCTTT
CAMERPYTEAFF
>TRBV10-3|-|-|TRBJ1-2
TGTGCCATCAGTGAGTCTTCCCAGGGCCGAGACTATGGCTACACCTTC
CAISESSQGRDYGYTF
>TRBV10-3|TRBD2|few|TRBJ2-3
TGTGCCACGACGACTAGCGGGAGGTTGGATACGCAGTATTTT
CATTTSGRLDTQYF